This T cell receptor beta chain was captured in a study of OX40 agonist ivuxolimab in advanced cancers. Turning to the study itself: Participants could have had prior anti-PD-1, anti-PD-L1 or anti-CTLA-4 therapy, and approximately 40% had some. Findings and caveats of the study: Averaging showed that CD8+ T cells had more expanded clones than CD4+ did.

TCRdb keeps only in-frame clones here, not all; method: immunoSEQ multiplex PCR. The sample shows tens of thousands of clones, around 90% of them seen only once. Notes on this clone: Antigen unknown.

With autoimmune disease history or systemic immunosuppression, patients were excluded. The CDR3 runs to 16 residues. Losses at the gene ends were 4 bases for V and 0 bases for J; bases not matched to a gene: 6. Germline V gene sequence: CDR1 LNHDA, CDR2 SQIVND (reference sequence). The chain carries TRBV19 and TRBJ2-4, with 7 nucleotides matching TRBD1. This TCR came from an adult with an advanced solid tumor such as melanoma, head and neck, liver or kidney cancer. The sequencing here drew on CD4+ or CD8+ T cells sorted from blood, taken in a trial of the OX40 agonist ivuxolimab. The CDR3 DNA follows: TGTGCCAGTAGTACGCGACAGGGTTTAGCCAAAAACATTCAGTACTTC. The encoded protein is CASSTRQGLAKNIQYF.